This T cell receptor beta chain was sequenced in a study of blood T cell repertoires in COVID-19. On the study more broadly: Researchers got acute and convalescent COVID-19 samples from the United States, Italy and Spain. T cells, B-cell-depleted T cells, or PBMCs provided the cDNA or gDNA that served as material.

Under the authors' procedure: Researchers report that nucleated cell counts were estimated from reference gene primer amplification. Using immunoSEQ multiplex PCR, the repertoire was profiled, and TCRdb retains in-frame clones only, with some absent. V and J calls and clone size are those listed in that table; D and trimming were worked out from the DNA. The sample carries 53,000 or so clones, over 90% recorded once. The specimen sequenced was peripheral blood. The sequence came from a human donor in a cohort sampled during active COVID-19.

The CDR3 region has the DNA TGTGCCAGCAGCAAACGGGACAGTGAAGCTTTCTTT. Translating gives CASSKRDSEAFF. The chain uses TRBV2 and TRBJ1-1, with 7 bases fitting TRBD1. Trimming at V came to 6 bases and at J to 7 bases, leaving 5 bases not matched to a gene. CDR1 SNHLY and CDR2 FYNNEI come from the germline V gene. This CDR3 has 12 amino acids.